The T cell receptor beta chain described here comes from a study of T cells of healthy individuals. TCRdb re-called the 5' RACE reads with MiXCR, one entry per CDR3 protein. The sample records around 100,000 distinct CDR3 sequences, approximately 18% being singletons. The germline gives CDR1 MNHEY, CDR2 SMNVEV (reference sequence). V was shortened by 6 bases and J by 6 bases, with 11 bases between the two germline ends. This CDR3 comprises 13 residues. This sequence joins TRBV27 and TRBJ2-2; D assignment may be TRBD1 or TRBD2 (5 bases each). This receptor was obtained from a human donor in good health. The chain's CDR3 is CASSSLGAGELFF. In DNA form, the CDR3 reads TGTGCCAGCAGCTCGCTGGGGGCCGGGGAGCTGTTTTTT.